A single sample is the source of the 9 T cell receptor beta chains below, sequenced in a study of blood T cell repertoires in COVID-19. Profiling relied on immunoSEQ multiplex PCR, and the TCRdb table lists in-frame clones only, not all of them. The top ten hold approximately 2.3% of the sample, which has some 190,000 clones, about 91% seen once. The source material was PBMCs or T cells enriched from blood (not recorded which). These receptors were collected from a woman between 40 and 55 years old with acute COVID-19.

The rearrangement uses TRBV6-5 and TRBJ1-4; 7 nucleotides match TRBD1. The trim removed 0 bases at V and 7 bases at J, leaving 2 bases unmatched. This CDR3 region has 14 residues. Per germline, CDR1 MNHEY and CDR2 SVGAGI. As DNA, the CDR3 is TGTGCCAGCAGTTACTCAGGGGGCGGTGAAAAACTGTTTTTT. This codes for CASSYSGGGEKLFF.

The chain uses TRBV5-8 and TRBJ1-5, with 8 bases matching TRBD1. CDR3 size: 15 residues. Germline V lookup: CDR1 SGHTS, CDR2 YDEGEE. V lost 2 bases, J lost 7 bases, and 8 bases stayed unmatched. The CDR3: CASSFQGAYRQPQHF. The CDR3 DNA follows: TGTGCCAGCAGCTTCCAGGGGGCGTACCGACAGCCCCAGCATTTT.

In DNA form, the CDR3 reads TGTGCCAGTAGTATAACAGGGGTATCCGAGACCCAGTACTTC. It yields the protein CASSITGVSETQYF. The chain has TRBV19 and TRBJ2-5, with TRBD1 matching 7 bases. Looked up from germline, CDR1 is LNHDA and CDR2 is SQIVND (reference sequence). The trim removed 2 bases at V and 5 bases at J, leaving 5 bases unmatched. The CDR3 runs 14 residues. The full variable domain, its missing parts supplied by reference TRBV19 and TRBJ2-5, is DGGITQSPKYLFRKEGQNVTLSCEQNLNHDAMYWYRQDPGQGLRLIYYSQIVNDFQKGDIAEGYSVSREKKESFPLTVTSAQKNPTAFYLCASSITGVSETQYFGPGTRLLVL.

The chain joins TRBV10-3 to TRBJ2-3; no definite D call. The CDR3 runs to 13 residues. CDR1 ENHRY and CDR2 SYGVKD come from the germline V gene. Trimming shortened V by 3 bases and J by 7 bases, and 11 bases separated the two germline ends. CDR3 sequence reads: CAISDLDSNTQYF. The CDR3 coding sequence is TGTGCCATCAGTGACCTAGATTCCAATACGCAGTATTTT.

A remark on this clone: At the DNA level, this CDR3 is encoded by other sequences in the same sample as well. This sequence joins TRBV18 and TRBJ1-3, with a weak D call TRBD1 (5 bases). This CDR3 comprises 14 residues. Germline lookup yields CDR1 KGHSH and CDR2 LQKENI. V lost 3 bases and J lost 1, with 7 bases in between. This chain's CDR3 is CASSPQGSGNTIYF. The CDR3 nucleotides read TGTGCCAGCTCACCGCAGGGATCTGGAAACACCATATATTTT.

V gene TRBV25-1 combines with J gene TRBJ1-6; D gene unclear. Trimming took 3 bases from V and 8 from J, leaving 14 bases between them. This CDR3 is 15 amino acids long. CDR1 is MGHDK and CDR2 is SYGVNS in the germline V gene. CDR3 loop: CASSESVKNYSPLHF. The CDR3, as DNA: TGTGCCAGCAGTGAGAGCGTGAAGAACTATTCACCCCTCCACTTT.

The chain carries TRBV29-1 and TRBJ2-3; D possibly corresponds to TRBD1 (6 bases). V dropped 7 bases and J dropped 0 bases, with 14 bases sitting between them. The CDR3 covers 14 residues. Germline CDR1 and CDR2: SQVTM and ANQGSEA. The CDR3 sequence: CSAPTTGSTDTQYF. In nucleotides, the CDR3 is TGCAGCGCCCCGACAACAGGGAGCACAGATACGCAGTATTTT.

The chain employs TRBV27 and TRBJ1-4; 7 bases line up with TRBD1. From germline, CDR1 is MNHEY and CDR2 SMNVEV (reference sequence). V was pared by 5 bases and J by 8 bases, with 8 bases of the junction left unmatched. The CDR3 spans 14 residues. The CDR3: CASSETGIKEKLFF. The CDR3 DNA follows: TGTGCCAGCAGTGAGACAGGGATTAAAGAAAAACTGTTTTTT.

The chain links TRBV29-1 to TRBJ2-3, with 8 bases identical to TRBD1. With V trimmed by 6 bases and J by 1 base, 3 bases remained unmatched. The germline gives CDR1 SQVTM, CDR2 ANQGSEA. The CDR3 loop spans 13 amino acids. CDR3 residues: CSVLQGGTDTQYF. The CDR3 DNA follows: TGCAGCGTCCTACAGGGGGGCACAGATACGCAGTATTTT.